This passage covers 26 T cell receptor beta chains from one sample sequenced in a study of shared clonotypes between healthy human individuals. The method was immunoSEQ multiplex PCR; TCRdb's version includes in-frame clones alone and lacks a portion of them. Of 900,000 to 1,200,000 clones in the sample, 70% to 80% were seen once. Sequenced: memory CD4+ T cells from PBMCs. Sample subset: CD45RA-negative fraction. These receptor sequences come from a man between 18 and 35 years old in good health. Some clones in this sample may be carry-over from other donors' samples.

V gene TRBV29-1 combines with J gene TRBJ2-7; D is possibly TRBD1 (5 bases). The CDR3 is made up of 11 amino acids. The V gene lost 7 bases and the J gene lost 6 bases, with 13 bases spanning the gap. Looked up from germline, CDR1 is SQVTM and CDR2 is ANQGSEA. CDR3 residues: CSGSRGFEQYF. For the CDR3, the DNA is TGCAGCGGGTCTAGGGGATTCGAGCAGTACTTC.

The rearrangement uses TRBV29-1 and TRBJ2-1; 9 bases agree with TRBD1. The CDR3 totals 12 residues. J lost 7 bases, V lost 7 bases, and 5 bases had no gene match. Looked up from germline, CDR1 is SQVTM and CDR2 is ANQGSEA. CDR3 residues: CSADRGKNEQFF. CDR3 sequence (DNA): TGCAGCGCCGACAGGGGGAAAAATGAGCAGTTCTTC.

J is TRBJ2-7 and V is TRBV7-9; D is uncertain. In germline, CDR1 is SEHNR, CDR2 FQNEAQ (reference sequence). The CDR3 sequence is 14 residues long. Trimming stripped 3 bases from V and 5 bases from J, with 14 bases between. CDR3 in amino acids: CASSFSSTRDEQYF. CDR3 bases: TGTGCCAGCAGCTTCAGTAGCACCCGGGACGAGCAGTACTTC.

The genes are TRBV9 and TRBJ2-5; TRBD1 matches 9 bases. V dropped 4 bases and J dropped 5; count of bases not matched to a gene: 12. The CDR3 spans 16 residues. Germline-derived CDR1 and CDR2 are SGDLS and YYNGEE. The CDR3 is CASSYTPGQGTETQYF. The CDR3 region has the DNA TGTGCCAGCAGCTATACTCCGGGACAGGGTACGGAGACCCAGTACTTC.

The gene calls are TRBV10-3 and TRBJ2-7; possibly TRBD2 for D (5 bases). The CDR3 is 15 amino acids. V lost 0 bases to trimming and J lost 5 bases, with 14 bases between them. From germline, CDR1 is ENHRY and CDR2 SYGVKD. CDR3 loop: CAISESRWQLDEQYF. The CDR3 nucleotides are TGTGCCATCAGTGAGTCGAGGTGGCAACTAGACGAGCAGTACTTC.

The V and J genes are TRBV4-2 and TRBJ1-6; TRBD1 might be the D (6 bases). V was pared by 1 base and J by 10 bases, with 11 bases between. The CDR3 has 14 amino acids. In germline, CDR1 is LGHNA, CDR2 YNFKEQ. In nucleotides, the CDR3 is TGTGCCAGCAGCCAAGGCCAGGGGCGGTCACCCCTCCACTTT. Protein sequence: CASSQGQGRSPLHF.

The chain combines TRBV5-1 with TRBJ1-2; no definite D call. The ends were cut back, 0 bases at V and 0 bases at J, with 9 bases in the middle. CDR3 length: 15 residues. The germline V gene encodes CDR1 SGHRS and CDR2 YFSETQ. CDR3 sequence (DNA): TGCGCCAGCAGCTTGGTCGCCAGAGCTAACTATGGCTACACCTTC. Its protein is CASSLVARANYGYTF. The full variable domain, with the rest looked up from reference TRBV5-1 and TRBJ1-2, is KAGVTQTPRYLIKTRGQQVTLSCSPISGHRSVSWYQQTPGQGLQFLFEYFSETQRNKGNFPGRFSGRQFSNSRSEMNVSTLELGDSALYLCASSLVARANYGYTFGSGTRLTVV.

The rearrangement joins TRBV28 to TRBJ1-1, with D hard to call. Germline V lookup: CDR1 MDHEN, CDR2 SYDVKM. Trimming stripped 9 bases from V and 4 bases from J, with 15 bases between. The CDR3 consists of 13 residues. The CDR3 reads CASRSGSITEAFF. CDR3 coding DNA: TGTGCCAGTCGGTCGGGGTCCATCACTGAAGCTTTCTTT. The complete variable domain, with remaining parts taken from reference TRBV28 and TRBJ1-1, reads DVKVTQSSRYLVKRTGEKVFLECVQDMDHENMFWYRQDPGLGLRLIYFSYDVKMKEKGDIPEGYSVSREKKERFSLILESASTNQTSMYLCASRSGSITEAFFGQGTRLTVV.

The V gene is TRBV9, the J gene TRBJ2-1; D might be TRBD2 (6 bases). CDR1 is SGDLS, CDR2 YYNGEE, per germline. This CDR3 contains 16 residues. The V gene lost 4 bases and the J gene lost 3 bases, with 17 bases spanning the gap. CDR3 DNA sequence: TGTGCCAGCAGCCGTAATGCGGAGGGCCTCTACAATGAGCAGTTCTTC. It is translated as CASSRNAEGLYNEQFF.

The chain uses TRBV9 and TRBJ2-5; TRBD2 might be the D (6 bases). Trimming stripped 6 bases from V and 5 bases from J, with 17 bases between. Germline V lookup: CDR1 SGDLS, CDR2 YYNGEE. The CDR3 is 14 amino acids. For the CDR3, the DNA is TGTGCCAGCAACTCGGGAGTGCCGGCGGAGACCCAGTACTTC. Protein product: CASNSGVPAETQYF. Full variable domain (remainder filled in from reference TRBV9 and TRBJ2-5): DSGVTQTPKHLITATGQRVTLRCSPRSGDLSVYWYQQSLDQGLQFLIQYYNGEERAKGNILERFSAQQFPDLHSELNLSSLELGDSALYFCASNSGVPAETQYFGPGTRLLVL.

In this sample, this clone turned up a few times. V is TRBV4-3 and J is TRBJ2-7; D uncertain. V was pared by 0 bases and J by 3 bases, with 9 bases between. The germline gives CDR1 LGHNA, CDR2 YSLEER. The CDR3 totals 14 residues. CDR3 protein: CASSQDLNIYEQYF. The CDR3 coding sequence is TGCGCCAGCAGCCAAGATTTGAATATCTACGAGCAGTACTTC.

The rearrangement uses TRBV9 and TRBJ2-7, with a weak D call TRBD2 (5 bases). Per the germline V gene, CDR1 is SGDLS and CDR2 is YYNGEE. Trimming stripped 4 bases from V and 0 bases from J, with 11 bases between. The CDR3 covers 14 residues. DNA for the CDR3: TGTGCCAGCAGCCCCTGGACTGTCTCCTACGAGCAGTACTTC. It encodes CASSPWTVSYEQYF.

CDR3 bases: TGCAGTGCGCAACCACTGGTAGAAGCTTTCTTT. This codes for CSAQPLVEAFF. The chain uses TRBV20-1 and TRBJ1-1; D ambiguous. Trimming cost V 6 bases and J 8 bases, with 13 bases left between them. CDR3 length equals 11 residues. Germline loops: CDR1 DFQATT, CDR2 SNEGSKA (reference sequence).

V gene TRBV4-3 combines with J gene TRBJ2-7; 8 bases are a match to TRBD2. The V segment lost 4 bases and the J segment 0 bases; nucleotides outside the gene matches: 5. The CDR3 is made up of 15 amino acids. The germline CDR1 and CDR2 sequences are LGHNA and YSLEER. The CDR3 region is CASSLQRGSSYEQYF. The CDR3 DNA reads as TGCGCCAGCAGCCTACAGCGGGGGAGCTCCTACGAGCAGTACTTC.

V usage is TRBV7-9 and J usage is TRBJ2-7, with D maybe TRBD1 (6 bases). Germline V gene sequence: CDR1 SEHNR, CDR2 FQNEAQ (reference sequence). Trimming shortened V by 6 bases and J by 4 bases, and 13 bases separated the two germline ends. This CDR3 contains 13 residues. The CDR3 DNA reads as TGTGCCAGCAGTAGGGACATTTCTTACGAGCAGTACTTC. Amino acids: CASSRDISYEQYF.

This clone was recorded at least ten times. The chain combines TRBV29-1 with TRBJ2-1; 10 bases match TRBD1. The V and J ends lost 7 bases and 7 bases, in that order; junction bases with no gene match: 4. The CDR3 is 12 amino acids. Looked up from germline, CDR1 is SQVTM and CDR2 is ANQGSEA. The CDR3 bases are TGCAGCGAACAGGGACAGGGGAATGAGCAGTTCTTC. It is translated as CSEQGQGNEQFF.

The rearrangement links TRBV10-1 to TRBJ2-1; D uncertain. Germline-derived CDR1 and CDR2 are WNHNN and SYGVQD (reference sequence). This CDR3 region has 13 residues. Trimming took 11 bases from V and 4 from J, leaving 15 bases between them. Here the CDR3 DNA reads TGCGCCCTCTCCCGCCTCCCTTACAATGAGCAGTTCTTC. Translating it yields CALSRLPYNEQFF.

This clone was recorded a few times. Different DNA sequences within this sample yield the same CDR3. The rearrangement joins TRBV5-1 to TRBJ2-7; tentatively, D is TRBD2 (6 bases). The CDR3 has 13 residues. V dropped 0 bases and J dropped 7 bases, with 11 bases sitting between them. Germline CDR1 SGHRS, CDR2 YFSETQ. In DNA form, the CDR3 reads TGCGCCAGCAGCTTGGAAGGGACTCCAGAGCAGTACTTC. The encoded protein is CASSLEGTPEQYF. The full variable domain, its missing parts supplied by reference TRBV5-1 and TRBJ2-7, is KAGVTQTPRYLIKTRGQQVTLSCSPISGHRSVSWYQQTPGQGLQFLFEYFSETQRNKGNFPGRFSGRQFSNSRSEMNVSTLELGDSALYLCASSLEGTPEQYFGPGTRLTVT.

The chain is built from TRBV30 and TRBJ2-3; D ambiguous. The CDR3 is made up of 11 amino acids. Germline V gene sequence: CDR1 GTSNPN, CDR2 SVGIG (reference sequence). Trimming took 5 bases from V and 0 from J, leaving 3 bases between them. This chain's CDR3 is CAWGSTDTQYF. CDR3 DNA: TGTGCCTGGGGAAGCACAGATACGCAGTATTTT.

The rearrangement uses TRBV4-1 and TRBJ1-2; D gene uncertain. Germline CDR1 is MGHRA and CDR2 is YSYEKL. This CDR3 comprises 10 residues. Trimming removed 8 bases at V and 4 bases at J, with 5 bases between. The CDR3 spells CASGPYGYTF. CDR3 nucleotide sequence: TGCGCCAGCGGACCCTATGGCTACACCTTC.

This chain links TRBV5-1 with TRBJ2-2; 9 bases are a match to TRBD2. J gave up 1 base and V 1 base, and 2 bases lay outside the gene matches. CDR1 is SGHRS, CDR2 YFSETQ, per germline. The CDR3 loop spans 16 amino acids. The CDR3 region has the DNA TGCGCCAGCAGCTTGTCTAGCGGGGTGAACACCGGGGAGCTGTTTTTT. Encoded protein: CASSLSSGVNTGELFF.

The V gene is TRBV19, the J gene TRBJ2-1, with TRBD2 matching over 9 bases. Germline trimming cut 5 bases from V and 9 bases from J; bases unmatched to any gene: 20. The CDR3 consists of 18 residues. The germline gives CDR1 LNHDA, CDR2 SQIVND (reference sequence). The CDR3 sequence is CASSWRSGRKVLGAEQFF. For the CDR3, the DNA is TGTGCCAGTAGTTGGCGTAGCGGGAGAAAGGTGCTAGGAGCTGAGCAGTTCTTC.

The rearrangement uses TRBV15 and TRBJ1-4; TRBD1 agrees at 9 bases. V lost 6 bases, J lost 1 base, and 6 bases stayed unmatched. The CDR3 is 16 amino acids. Germline values: CDR1 LNHNV, CDR2 YYDKDF (reference sequence). The CDR3 coding sequence is TGTGCCACCAGAACAGGGGGCGTCGGAACTAATGAAAAACTGTTTTTT. It codes for CATRTGGVGTNEKLFF.

The rearrangement joins TRBV9 to TRBJ2-1; tentatively, D is TRBD2 (6 bases). V gave up 0 bases and J gave up 9 bases, with 25 bases separating them. Germline V CDR1 and CDR2: SGDLS, YYNGEE. The CDR3 runs to 18 residues. The CDR3 DNA reads TGTGCCAGCAGCGTAGCCGCTAGCGTTACGGAGGGCCGCGGTGAGCAGTTCTTC. It encodes CASSVAASVTEGRGEQFF.

The chain has TRBV10-3 and TRBJ1-2; 9 bases agree with TRBD1. Per the germline V gene, CDR1 is ENHRY and CDR2 is SYGVKD. This CDR3 has 14 amino acids. V dropped 10 bases and J dropped 4; count of bases not matched to a gene: 10. In nucleotides, the CDR3 is TGTGCCACCTCACCACAGACAGGGGGCTATGGCTACACCTTC. Protein: CATSPQTGGYGYTF.

The J gene is TRBJ1-3, the V gene TRBV10-3, with 8 bases identical to TRBD1. The germline V gene has CDR1 ENHRY and CDR2 SYGVKD. The V segment lost 7 bases and the J segment 4 bases; nucleotides outside the gene matches: 9. The CDR3 loop spans 15 amino acids. CDR3 sequence reads: CAIKPNRDRGNTIYF. The CDR3 nucleotides read TGTGCCATCAAACCCAACAGGGACAGGGGAAACACCATATATTTT.